This TCR beta chain stems from a study of PD-L1 blockade in urothelial cancer. Study-wide background: Median T cell yield from blood was roughly 140,000. General observations from the study: The study found that durable-benefit patients expanded tumor-associated blood clones more at 3 weeks.

Trimming removed 1 base from V and 4 bases from J, with 14 bases in between. The CDR3 is 15 amino acids. Looked up from germline, CDR1 is SGHAT and CDR2 is FQNNGV. Remarks on this clone: Its antigen is unidentified.

Clones were sequenced by immunoSEQ multiplex PCR, and TCRdb holds only the in-frame ones, with some missing. Of under 70,000 clones in the sample, 85% were seen once. Regarding time point: pretreatment peripheral blood. Each patient gave between 1 and 8 samples, pretreatment and on-treatment. The origin of this receptor is a man in his sixties or seventies with urothelial cancer. The sample was PBMCs, taken around atezolizumab (anti-PD-L1) treatment. The rearrangement joins TRBV11-2 to TRBJ2-7; weak D call: TRBD1 (6 bases). In DNA form, the CDR3 reads TGTGCCAGCAGCTTAGTAGGGGGAGAGAGATACGAGCAGTACTTC. Translation: CASSLVGGERYEQYF.